The 23 T cell receptor beta chains in this list originate from one sample, sequenced in a study of T cells of healthy individuals. TCRdb independently ran MiXCR on the 5' RACE reads; one entry per CDR3 protein. The top ten hold 7.5% to 9.5% of the sample, which has approximately 89,000 distinct CDR3 sequences, 5% seen once. The receptors here all came from a female donor in good health.

The chain recombines TRBV29-1 with TRBJ2-5, with D perhaps TRBD2 (5 bases). This CDR3 region has 14 residues. V was shortened by 3 bases and J by 0 bases, with 11 bases between the two germline ends. CDR1 SQVTM and CDR2 ANQGSEA come from the germline V gene. The CDR3 region has the DNA TGCAGCGTTGATCCGGGATCGAACCAAGAGACCCAGTACTTC. It yields the protein CSVDPGSNQETQYF.

The chain uses TRBV6-6 and TRBJ1-4; D call uncertain. V gave up 0 bases and J gave up 8 bases, with 13 bases separating them. The germline gives CDR1 MNHNY, CDR2 SVGAGI (reference sequence). This CDR3 has 15 amino acids. As DNA, the CDR3 is TGTGCCAGCAGTTACTCCGGAAGTTTAAGGGAAAAACTGTTTTTT. Translation gives CASSYSGSLREKLFF.

The sample holds many counts of this clonotype. The chain combines TRBV3-1 with TRBJ2-1, with D perhaps matching TRBD1 (6 bases). Germline V gives CDR1 LGHDT, CDR2 YNNKEL (reference sequence). The CDR3 contains 16 residues. V lost 4 bases to trimming and J lost 7 bases, with 20 bases between them. This CDR3 is CASSRLTQGKGNEQFF. CDR3 DNA sequence: TGTGCCAGCAGCCGCCTAACCCAGGGGAAGGGGAATGAGCAGTTCTTC.

This clonotype came up many times. This chain joins TRBV4-3 and TRBJ2-6, with TRBD1 identical over 9 bases. The germline V gene encodes CDR1 LGHNA and CDR2 YSLEER. The CDR3 extends over 19 amino acids. V was clipped by 2 bases and J by 0 bases; unmatched bases: 8. For the CDR3, the DNA is TGCGCCAGCAGCCAAACCGACAGGGGGATAAGCTCTGGGGCCAACGTCCTGACTTTC. The encoded protein is CASSQTDRGISSGANVLTF.

This clonotype was picked up many times. The chain employs TRBV28 and TRBJ2-7; 9 bases agree with TRBD2. V lost 4 bases, J lost 3 bases, and 10 bases stayed unmatched. The CDR3 extends over 16 amino acids. Germline CDR1 MDHEN, CDR2 SYDVKM. The CDR3 DNA sequence: TGTGCCAGCAGTTACCGCCCCGGACTAGCGAACTACGAGCAGTACTTC. Amino acids: CASSYRPGLANYEQYF.

Only a few counts were recorded for this clonotype. The chain carries TRBV7-2 and TRBJ2-3; 10 bases map to TRBD2. CDR1 and CDR2 (germline): SGHTA, FQGNSA. Trimming took 5 bases from V and 0 from J; bases not matched to a gene: 11. The CDR3 is 18 amino acids. CDR3 residues: CASSPRDSGRRSTDTQYF. The CDR3 nucleotides read TGTGCCAGCAGCCCCCGTGATAGCGGGAGGCGTAGCACAGATACGCAGTATTTT.

This chain links TRBV20-1 with TRBJ1-2; no clear D gene. Germline-derived CDR1 and CDR2 are DFQATT and SNEGSKA (reference sequence). Trimming pared 6 bases from V and 7 bases from J, leaving 21 bases between. This CDR3 contains 14 residues. The CDR3 spells CSAQRGAPGSGYTF. CDR3 nucleotides: TGCAGTGCCCAGAGAGGTGCCCCGGGGAGTGGCTACACCTTC.

There are many counts of this clonotype. The rearrangement links TRBV20-1 to TRBJ2-1, with 10 positions matching TRBD2. The junction had 4 bases not matched to a gene; V was cut back by 2 bases and J by 6 bases. Germline CDR1 DFQATT, CDR2 SNEGSKA (reference sequence). The CDR3 length is 14 residues. CDR3 sequence: CSARSLAGANEQFF. CDR3 coding DNA: TGCAGTGCTAGATCTCTAGCGGGGGCCAATGAGCAGTTCTTC.

This clonotype occurred many times. V and J are TRBV29-1 and TRBJ2-1, with D hard to call. V was cut by 3 bases and J by 2 bases, with 5 bases left in between. The V gene's germline CDR1 is SQVTM and CDR2 ANQGSEA. This CDR3 comprises 12 residues. This CDR3 is CSVDPTYNEQFF. The CDR3 coding sequence is TGCAGCGTTGATCCTACCTACAATGAGCAGTTCTTC.

This clonotype was detected ten times or more. The chain joins TRBV5-5 to TRBJ2-1; 9 nucleotides match TRBD2. The CDR3 sequence is 17 residues long. Germline assignment: CDR1 SGHKS and CDR2 YYEKEE (reference sequence). The J segment lost 8 bases and the V segment lost 0 bases, leaving 12 bases of the junction unmatched. The chain's CDR3 is CASSLEWFAGLAYEQFF. The CDR3 region has the DNA TGTGCCAGCAGCTTGGAGTGGTTTGCGGGACTAGCCTATGAGCAGTTCTTC.

This clonotype was seen more than once but under ten times. The chain carries TRBV6-5 and TRBJ1-4; 10 bases map to TRBD1. V dropped 6 bases and J dropped 7; count of bases not matched to a gene: 8. Germline values: CDR1 MNHEY, CDR2 SVGAGI. The CDR3 has 15 residues. The DNA for the CDR3 is TGTGCCAGCAGATCGGGACAGGGGCGGTCTGAAAAACTGTTTTTT. This translates into CASRSGQGRSEKLFF.

This clonotype has ten or more counts. The genes are TRBV3-1 and TRBJ1-4; D is unresolved. V was pared by 3 bases and J by 3 bases, with 14 bases between. This CDR3 spans 16 amino acids. Germline values: CDR1 LGHDT, CDR2 YNNKEL (reference sequence). The CDR3 is CASSHGFNSANEKLFF. The CDR3 DNA follows: TGTGCCAGCAGCCACGGTTTTAACTCGGCTAATGAAAAACTGTTTTTT.

Worth noting for this clonotype: A junction boundary mismatches the germline segment, possibly from a read error. The rearrangement uses TRBV4-3 and TRBJ1-4; maybe TRBD1 (5 bases). The CDR3 has 14 residues. Per germline, CDR1 LGHNA and CDR2 YSLEER. The CDR3 bases are TGCACCAGCAGCGGGACCGCTACTAATGAAAAACTGTTTTTT. Protein product: CTSSGTATNEKLFF.

The chain combines TRBV14 with TRBJ2-7; TRBD2 matches at 9 bases. Trimming at V came to 4 bases and at J to 3 bases, leaving 10 bases not matched to a gene. The CDR3 loop spans 16 amino acids. The V gene's germline CDR1 is SGHDN and CDR2 FVKESK. The DNA for the CDR3 is TGTGCCAGCAGCCTGGGACTAGCTTTACTCGGCTACGAGCAGTACTTC. Protein sequence: CASSLGLALLGYEQYF.

In its sample, this clonotype was seen many times. Mismatch with germline at one junction end may stem from a read error. This sequence joins TRBV7-9 and TRBJ1-4, with 9 nucleotides matching TRBD1. The CDR3 runs to 13 residues. Per germline, CDR1 SEHNR and CDR2 FQNEAQ (reference sequence). CDR3 in amino acids: CIVGDRAHEKLFF. The CDR3 DNA sequence: TGCATAGTAGGGGACAGGGCTCACGAAAAACTGTTTTTT.

This clonotype was seen many times. The chain carries TRBV28 and TRBJ1-1; 9 bases match TRBD1. CDR1 is MDHEN, CDR2 SYDVKM, per germline. Trimming cost V 3 bases and J 2 bases; bases outside gene matches: 7. The CDR3 is 16 residues long. This CDR3 is CASSFRLGQGNTEAFF. The CDR3 DNA follows: TGTGCCAGCAGTTTTCGCCTGGGACAGGGTAACACTGAAGCTTTCTTT.

This clonotype was seen a handful of times. The V and J genes are TRBV6-6 and TRBJ1-5, with a weak D call TRBD1 (5 bases). CDR3 length equals 13 residues. Germline V gene lookup returns CDR1 MNHNY and CDR2 SVGAGI (reference sequence). V was pared by 6 bases and J by 11 bases, with 17 bases between. The CDR3: CASSHGTEVAQHF. CDR3 coding DNA: TGTGCCAGCAGCCACGGGACCGAAGTGGCCCAGCATTTT.

Only a few counts were recorded for this clonotype. The rearrangement joins TRBV28 to TRBJ1-5; 7 nucleotides match TRBD1. This CDR3 region has 16 residues. Germline lookup yields CDR1 MDHEN and CDR2 SYDVKM. V shed 1 base and J 3 bases; nucleotides not matched to a gene: 6. The CDR3 region is CASSLYGEGANQPQHF. CDR3 DNA sequence: TGTGCCAGCAGTTTATATGGGGAGGGGGCCAATCAGCCCCAGCATTTT.

This clonotype came up a few times. This chain joins TRBV7-2 and TRBJ1-4; D is uncertain. V shed 4 bases and J shed 6 bases, with 9 bases lying between them. This CDR3 comprises 13 residues. Germline CDR1 and CDR2: SGHTA and FQGNSA. The CDR3 spells CASSSPPDEKLFF. The DNA for the CDR3 is TGTGCCAGCAGCTCCCCGCCGGATGAAAAACTGTTTTTT.

V is TRBV4-1 and J is TRBJ1-4; the D is unclear. This CDR3 has 13 amino acids. The V end lost 4 bases, the J end lost 3 bases, and 6 bases lay between the germline ends. Germline loops: CDR1 MGHRA, CDR2 YSYEKL. CDR3 sequence: CASSRGPNEKLFF. The CDR3 DNA reads TGCGCCAGCAGCCGGGGTCCTAATGAAAAACTGTTTTTT.

This clonotype was observed a handful of times. The rearrangement uses TRBV7-2 and TRBJ1-4; the match to TRBD1 covers 8 bases. The J segment lost 7 bases and the V segment lost 5 bases, leaving 12 bases of the junction unmatched. This CDR3 has 16 residues. Germline V lookup: CDR1 SGHTA, CDR2 FQGNSA. The CDR3 DNA sequence: TGTGCCAGCAGCCTGGACAGCAGGGGGCCTAGTGAAAAACTGTTTTTT. It encodes CASSLDSRGPSEKLFF.

The chain couples TRBV11-1 to TRBJ1-1; no clear D gene. Trimming pared 1 base from V and 6 bases from J, leaving 12 bases between. The germline CDR1 and CDR2 sequences are SGHAT and FQDESV (reference sequence). This CDR3 has 14 residues. This chain's CDR3 is CASSLGPTGAEAFF. Here the CDR3 DNA reads TGTGCCAGCAGCTTAGGTCCCACCGGGGCTGAAGCTTTCTTT.

The J gene is TRBJ1-5, the V gene TRBV5-1, with D possibly TRBD1 on 5 matching bases. Trimming cost V 5 bases and J 2 bases, with 14 bases left between them. The CDR3 consists of 15 residues. Germline lookup yields CDR1 SGHRS and CDR2 YFSETQ. In DNA, the CDR3 is TGCGCCAGCAGTTCCGGACCCAGGGGCAATCAGCCCCAGCATTTT. Its translation: CASSSGPRGNQPQHF.